Listed below are T cell receptor beta chains from one sample, sequenced in a study of cytomegalovirus exposure and HLA in healthy donors. TCRdb's table, derived via immunoSEQ multiplex PCR, lists solely in-frame clones and lacks some. The table has 200,000 to 250,000 clones, more than 75% seen once. Sequenced material: PBMCs. The receptors stem from a middle-aged woman in good health and CMV-seropositive. The CDR3 runs from the conserved cysteine through the conserved F or W.

j_call v_call cdr3_aa
TRBJ2-7 TRBV6-1 CASSFRRSSYEQYF
TRBJ1-6 TRBV5-4 CTSSLKREEWESPLHF
TRBJ2-1 TRBV5-1 CASSFDRLASYNEQFF
TRBJ2-1 TRBV5-1 CASSLGKTSGGDEQFF
TRBJ1-4 TRBV30 CAFQASPNEKLFF
TRBJ2-5 TRBV30 CAWSFSGGTQETQYF
TRBJ1-2 TRBV4-3 CASSQGTGGILTMGYTF
TRBJ2-1 TRBV4-2 CASSQETSGGRLHNEQFF
TRBJ2-3 TRBV27 CASRTGDPSVTQYF
. TRBV19 CASTGVDEQYF
TRBJ1-1 TRBV21-1 CASRTIRTEAFF
TRBJ1-2 TRBV19 CASTGQGVSGYTF
TRBJ2-7 TRBV6-6 CASRKTGGTYEQYF
TRBJ2-2 TRBV6-4 CASRQDGGTGELFF
TRBJ2-7 TRBV6-5 CASSYFLVGPLYEQYF
TRBJ1-1 TRBV29-1 CSVRTGRDTEAFF
TRBJ2-5 TRBV10-3 CAISDQIGGQGGETQYF
TRBJ1-1 TRBV10-3 CAISPKGENTEAFF
TRBJ2-7 TRBV11-3 CASSLVRLADSRDEQYF
TRBJ1-6 TRBV9 CASSVQVASPLHF
TRBJ2-1 TRBV5-1 CASSLASGGYNEQFF
TRBJ1-1 TRBV19 CASSERGRRLSTEAFF